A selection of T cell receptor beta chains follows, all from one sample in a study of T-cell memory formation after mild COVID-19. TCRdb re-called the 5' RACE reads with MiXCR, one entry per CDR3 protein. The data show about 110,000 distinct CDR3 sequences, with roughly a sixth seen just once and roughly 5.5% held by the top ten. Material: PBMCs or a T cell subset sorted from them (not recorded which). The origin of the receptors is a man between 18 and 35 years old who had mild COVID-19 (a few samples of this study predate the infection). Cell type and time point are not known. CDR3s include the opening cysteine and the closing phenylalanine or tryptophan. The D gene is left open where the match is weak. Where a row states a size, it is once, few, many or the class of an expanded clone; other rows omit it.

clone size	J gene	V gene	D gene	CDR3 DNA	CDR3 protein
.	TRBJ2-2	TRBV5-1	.	TGCGCCAGCAGCCAACTGACAGCCACCGGGGAGCTGTTTTTT	CASSQLTATGELFF
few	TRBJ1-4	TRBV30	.	TGTGCCTGGACCCGAGGGTTTAATGAAAAACTGTTTTTT	CAWTRGFNEKLFF
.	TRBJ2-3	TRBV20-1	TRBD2	TGCAGTGCCCGGGGACTAGCGGACACGCAGTATTTT	CSARGLADTQYF
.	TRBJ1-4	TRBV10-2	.	TGCGCCACCATGGGTGAAAAACTGTTTTTT	CATMGEKLFF
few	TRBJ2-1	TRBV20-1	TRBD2	TGCAGTGCTAGAGGCCGCGGGGGGGAAAATGAGCAGTTCTTC	CSARGRGGENEQFF
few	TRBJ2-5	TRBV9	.	TGTGCCAGCAGCGTATCACTGCAGGGTCAAGAGACCCAGTACTTC	CASSVSLQGQETQYF
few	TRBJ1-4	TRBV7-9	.	TGTGCCAGCAGCGACCTCTCTAATGAAAAACTGTTTTTT	CASSDLSNEKLFF
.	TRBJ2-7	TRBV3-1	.	TGTGCCAGCAGCCCACAGCCGACGGAGACCTACGAGCAGTACTTC	CASSPQPTETYEQYF
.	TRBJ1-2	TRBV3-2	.	TGTGCCAGCAGCCAGGGGACAGGGGTCGACTATGGCTACACCTTC	CASSQGTGVDYGYTF
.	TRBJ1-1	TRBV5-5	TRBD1	TGTGCCAGCAGCTCCCGGACAGGGGACGGTTTGGTACCTGAAGCTTTCTTT	CASSSRTGDGLVPEAFF
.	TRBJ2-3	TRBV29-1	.	TGCAGCGTTGACGCCCTTAGCGATACGCAGTATTTT	CSVDALSDTQYF
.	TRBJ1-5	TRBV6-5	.	TGTGCCAGCAGGTACAGGGTGAATCAGCCCCAGCATTTT	CASRYRVNQPQHF
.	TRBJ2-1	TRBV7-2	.	TGTGCCAGCAGCTTTTCTGGGGATGAGCAGTTCTTC	CASSFSGDEQFF
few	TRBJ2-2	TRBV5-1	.	TGCGCCAGCAGCTTGGTCGGCGAGAACACCGGGGAGCTGTTTTTT	CASSLVGENTGELFF
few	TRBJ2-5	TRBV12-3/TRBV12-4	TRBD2	TGTGCCAGCAGTTTGGGGGTCGCTAGCGGGGCACAAGAGACCCAGTACTTC	CASSLGVASGAQETQYF
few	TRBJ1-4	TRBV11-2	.	TGTGCCAGCAGCTTATTTGAGACAGTTAATGAAAAACTGTTTTTT	CASSLFETVNEKLFF
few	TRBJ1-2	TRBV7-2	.	TGTGCCAGCAGCTTTGGGGGGAACTATGGCTACACCTTC	CASSFGGNYGYTF
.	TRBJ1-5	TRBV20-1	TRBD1	TGCAGTGCTACCCAGGGGGAGGATCAGCCCCAGCATTTT	CSATQGEDQPQHF
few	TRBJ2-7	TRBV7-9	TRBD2	TGTGCCAGCAGCCCGACTAGCGACCACTACGAGCAGTACTTC	CASSPTSDHYEQYF
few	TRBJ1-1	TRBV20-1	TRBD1	TGCAGTGCTACAGGGACAGGGGGCCGGGGAGGCACTGAAGCTTTCTTT	CSATGTGGRGGTEAFF
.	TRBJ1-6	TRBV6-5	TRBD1	TGTGCCAGCAGTCGCCGGACAGGCTTCGGGTCACCCCTCCACTTT	CASSRRTGFGSPLHF
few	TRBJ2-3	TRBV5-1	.	TGCGCCAGCAGCCAAAATACAGGGATGACAGATACGCAGTATTTT	CASSQNTGMTDTQYF
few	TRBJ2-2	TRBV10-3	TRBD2	TGTGCCATCAGCTGGGGGGGATCCATTACCGGGGAGCTGTTTTTT	CAISWGGSITGELFF
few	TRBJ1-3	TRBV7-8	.	TGTGCCAGCAGCGATTTTGGAAACACCATATATTTT	CASSDFGNTIYF
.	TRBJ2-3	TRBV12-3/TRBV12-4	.	TGTGCCAGCATCCTACGGGGTAGCACAGATACGCAGTATTTT	CASILRGSTDTQYF
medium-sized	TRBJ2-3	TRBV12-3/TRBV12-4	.	TGTGCCAGCAGTCCCTCAGGGGGCACAGATACGCAGTATTTT	CASSPSGGTDTQYF
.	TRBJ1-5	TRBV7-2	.	TGTGCCAGCAGCTTATTTGGACAGAATAGCAATCAGCCCCAGCATTTT	CASSLFGQNSNQPQHF
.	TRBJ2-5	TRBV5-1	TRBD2	TGCGCCACCAAAGGACTAGCGGTTCAAGAGACCCAGTACTTC	CATKGLAVQETQYF
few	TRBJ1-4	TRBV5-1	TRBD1	TGCGCCAGCAGACCTCAGACAGGGTTTAATGAAAAACTGTTTTTT	CASRPQTGFNEKLFF
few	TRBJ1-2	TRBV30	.	TGTGCCTGGAGTAGGGGACTTCTCTCTGGCTACACCTTC	CAWSRGLLSGYTF
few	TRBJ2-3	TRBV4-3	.	TGCGCCAGCAGCCTACAGCGAGGAGATACGCAGTATTTT	CASSLQRGDTQYF